What follows is one T cell receptor (beta chain) and its context. J lost 0 bases, V lost 4 bases, and 12 bases had no gene match. This CDR3 is built from 17 residues. Germline values: CDR1 SGHAT, CDR2 FQNNGV. This entry is derived from a study of CD8 T cells in Susac syndrome. Random hexamers were used to reverse transcribe an amount of roughly 0.5 to 1 ug RNA. TCRdb analysed the immunoSEQ multiplex PCR reads with MiXCR anew, one entry per CDR3 protein. Among roughly 250,000 distinct CDR3 sequences listed, about 95% were seen once. The sequencing input was CD4+ T cells from PBMCs. The sequence came from a human donor with Susac syndrome. The chain links TRBV11-2 to TRBJ2-7, with 7 bases matching TRBD2. The CDR3: CASSSRAGRESSYEQYF. The CDR3 DNA reads as TGTGCCAGCAGCTCGCGTGCGGGGCGGGAGAGCTCCTACGAGCAGTACTTC.